The rows below give T cell receptor beta chains drawn from one sample of a study of T cells in Graves' hyperthyroidism and ophthalmopathy. Via MiXCR, TCRdb re-called the multiplex PCR reads, giving one row per CDR3 protein. The table has 600,000 or so distinct CDR3 sequences, roughly 46% seen once. Sequencing input: peripheral blood or thyroid tissue (not recorded which). The receptors originated from a woman aged 18-35 years with Graves' hyperthyroidism. The CDR3 runs from the conserved cysteine through the conserved F or W. The D gene is left open where the match is weak. Size is omitted from some rows. Given values are once, few, many or a class for expanded clones.

D gene,J gene,clone size,V gene,CDR3 protein,CDR3 DNA
TRBD1,TRBJ1-4,many,TRBV7-6,CASSGDRGTEKLFF,TGTGCCAGCAGCGGGGACAGGGGGACTGAAAAACTGTTTTTT
NA,TRBJ1-2,NA,TRBV5-5,CASSLRWVGYTF,TGTGCCAGCAGCTTACGGTGGGTTGGCTACACCTTC
NA,TRBJ1-2,NA,TRBV11-3,CASSLGTKNYGYTF,TGTGCCAGCAGCTTAGGGACAAAAAACTATGGCTACACCTTC
TRBD2,TRBJ2-7,NA,TRBV4-1,CASSHPLSGGRGEQYF,TGTGCCAGCAGCCACCCCTTGAGCGGGGGACGAGGCGAGCAGTACTTC
TRBD2,TRBJ2-7,NA,TRBV2,CASSDWRESAGRVQYF,TGTGCCAGCAGTGACTGGCGGGAGTCGGCCGGAAGGGTGCAGTACTTC
TRBD1,TRBJ1-1,few,TRBV20-1,CSARVRTGYGAFF,TGCAGTGCTAGAGTACGGACAGGGTATGGAGCTTTCTTT
NA,TRBJ1-1,NA,TRBV2,CASSWQGLQNTEAFF,TGTGCCAGCAGTTGGCAGGGTCTCCAGAACACTGAAGCTTTCTTT
TRBD1,TRBJ2-7,NA,TRBV7-8,CASNPGQSSYEQYF,TGTGCCAGCAATCCGGGACAGAGCTCCTACGAGCAGTACTTC
NA,TRBJ1-4,NA,TRBV10-3,CAISDPGQRGTNEKLFF,TGTGCCATCAGTGATCCCGGTCAACGGGGCACTAATGAAAAACTGTTTTTT
NA,TRBJ2-7,few,TRBV29-1,CSVEEPPRLEQYF,TGCAGCGTTGAAGAACCCCCCCGGCTAGAGCAGTACTTC
TRBD1,TRBJ1-1,many,TRBV7-9,CASSSGGDTEAFF,TGCGCCAGCAGCTCAGGGGGGGATACTGAAGCTTTCTTT
NA,TRBJ2-6,few,TRBV19,CASSIAEANVLTF,TGTGCCAGTAGTATAGCGGAAGCCAACGTCCTGACTTTC
NA,TRBJ2-5,few,TRBV6-5,CASSYSRGGETQYF,TGTGCCAGCAGTTACTCACGGGGCGGGGAGACCCAGTACTTC
TRBD1,TRBJ2-2,NA,TRBV10-3,CAIKGQYSAGELFF,TGTGCCATCAAGGGACAGTATTCAGCCGGGGAGCTGTTTTTT
TRBD2,TRBJ2-5,NA,TRBV20-1,CNARAEREGTQYF,TGCAATGCTAGAGCGGAGCGGGAGGGGACCCAGTACTTC
NA,TRBJ2-5,few,TRBV2,CASSSHQETQYF,TGTGCCAGCAGCTCCCACCAAGAGACCCAGTACTTC
NA,TRBJ1-5,NA,TRBV25-1,CASSSIEQRNQPQHF,TGTGCCAGCAGTTCCATCGAACAGCGAAATCAGCCCCAGCATTTT
TRBD2,TRBJ2-2,NA,TRBV15,CATKFGGRADGELFF,TGTGCCACCAAGTTCGGTGGGAGGGCGGACGGGGAGCTGTTTTTT
NA,TRBJ1-3,once,TRBV6-1,CASIQQFSGNTIYF,TGTGCCAGCATCCAACAGTTCTCTGGAAACACCATATATTTT
NA,TRBJ2-6,NA,TRBV15,CATSSLPGDNVLTF,TGTGCCACCAGCTCGTTGCCGGGGGACAACGTCCTGACTTTC
NA,TRBJ2-7,NA,TRBV29-1,CSASSRVAYEQYF,TGCAGTGCCAGCTCGCGGGTGGCTTACGAGCAGTACTTC
NA,TRBJ1-5,many,TRBV2,CASSVLSNQPQHF,TGTGCCAGCAGTGTCCTTAGCAATCAGCCCCAGCATTTT
TRBD1,TRBJ1-1,NA,TRBV2,CAWTGGRGTEAFF,TGTGCCTGGACAGGGGGCCGGGGCACTGAAGCTTTCTTT